Sequencing of this TCR beta chain was carried out in a study of Ad26.COV2.S vaccination and SARS-CoV-2 variants (dated by TCRdb to the early 2020s). Context from the whole study: Vaccine-arm donors were drawn from COV1001, a multicentre, randomized, double-blind, placebo-controlled phase I-IIa trial of Ad26.COV2.S in healthy adults. Trial participants were randomized into five groups of five, in which low-dose or high-dose Ad26.COV2.S was given once or twice, or placebo was given on both occasions. A total of roughly 30 samples were included in the TCR-sequenced set, comprising around 19 Ad26.COV2.S vaccine recipients, 5 placebo recipients and 8 SARS-CoV-2 convalescent individuals. The specificity and breadth of SARS-CoV-2-reactive T cell receptors after Ad26.COV2.S vaccination were assessed by TCRbeta repertoire sequencing. Dosing of Ad26.COV2.S was intramuscular, at either 5x10^10 or 1x10^11 viral particles, delivered as one shot or as two shots spaced 56 days apart. Blinding of investigators to trial group allocation was maintained during experiments and outcome assessment. The paper's findings and limits, for the study overall: Non-spike TCR breadth was comparable between vaccine and placebo recipients, consistent with the vaccine containing only spike. Comparing responses between vaccine doses or regimens was not something the study was powered to do. It was noted by the authors that total T cell responses may have been underestimated by the TCR breadth and depth analyses. Spike-specific TCR breadth was higher in Ad26.COV2.S recipients than in placebo recipients (P = 0.0014). After vaccination, substantial breadth of spike-specific CD8+ and CD4+ T cell responses was reported.

TCRbeta CDR3 regions were sequenced with the immunoSEQ Assay. After extraction, genomic DNA underwent amplification by bias-controlled multiplex PCR, followed by high-throughput sequencing. In the paper's pipeline: To quantify the absolute abundance of every unique TCRbeta CDR3 region, sequences were collapsed and filtered. Usable DNA was measured by amplifying reference genes present in all nucleated cells, and TCRbeta template counts were normalized to that usable DNA to estimate T cell fraction. Repertoire TCRs were annotated as SARS-CoV-2-specific by exact matching of V gene, CDR3 amino acid sequence and J gene to a known reactive TCR set. The reference SARS-CoV-2 TCR set came from MIRA and was filtered for enrichment in COVID-19-positive ImmuneCODE repertoires, removing public or cross-reactive TCRs. Using the MIRA antigens, annotated TCRs were further analysed by specific ORF or by position within an ORF. Depth was the summed frequency of annotated unique rearrangements, while breadth was defined as annotated unique rearrangements over total unique productive rearrangements. Two-sided Wilcoxon rank-sum tests were used to compare TCR breadth between groups. TCRdb took over this immuneACCESS table, retaining in-frame rearrangements with V and J assigned. Such tables are incomplete; in checked studies, under half of the missing clones stem from an unresolved V gene, and the remainder is unexplained. V and J calls and clone size are copied from that table; D and trimming were computed from the DNA. The sample includes about 400,000 clones, with approximately 88% observed a single time. 3.6% of the sample comes from the top ten.

As for this clone: The antigen it binds to is not known. Base qualities are missing; no much larger clone stands one base away.

The CDR3 spans 15 residues, from the cysteine through the phenylalanine. Only CDR3 DNA remains: 45 bases, in frame from the first base. For CDR1 and CDR2, the germline V gene (reference sequence) lists LGHDT and YNNKEL. At the junction V is shortened by 2 bases and J by 4 bases; bases outside the gene matches: 6. The treatment or condition tag for this specimen amounts to: roughly 19 received Ad26.COV2.S at low or high dose, single or two shots; several received placebo; per-sample allocation not given. For vaccine and placebo recipients, repertoires were sequenced using samples collected on day 63 after the first injection. Cohort 1b enrolled about two dozen adults aged 18-55 years at a single site in Boston, USA, between 29 July and 7 August 2020. Ad26.COV2.S consisted of a replication-incompetent adenovirus type 26 vector by which a prefusion-stabilized SARS-CoV-2 spike protein from the original Wuhan strain was expressed.

Sequences were derived from peripheral blood, sampled in a trial of Ad26.COV2.S vaccine versus placebo. In this chain, TRBV3-1 (or the pseudogene TRBV3-2) is recombined with TRBJ2-5; a stretch of 8 junction bases matches TRBD1. The source of this sequence is a person between 18 and 65 years old who received the Ad26.COV2.S COVID-19 vaccine or a placebo. The CDR3: CASSQTGQGGETQYF. Read as DNA, the sequence is TGTGCCAGCAGCCAAACCGGACAGGGCGGAGAGACCCAGTACTTC.